This TCR beta chain is from a study of T cell changes during pregnancy in multiple sclerosis. Germline V gene data show CDR1 as SGDLS and CDR2 as YYNGEE. The CDR3 is made up of 16 amino acids. The V gene end was trimmed by 3 bases and the J gene end by 0 bases; junction bases not matched to a gene: 4. Sequencing used immunoSEQ multiplex PCR; TCRdb keeps in-frame clones, though not all of them. Of nearly 110,000 clones in the sample, 85% to 95% were seen once. This clone was seen once. The clonotype comes from a female donor in good health, enrolled as a control in a pregnancy study. This specimen consisted of peripheral blood, obtained in the third trimester of pregnancy. The chain joins TRBV9 to TRBJ2-5, with 11 bases lining up with TRBD2. In DNA, the CDR3 is TGTGCCAGCAGCGAACTAGCGGGGGCGTACCAAGAGACCCAGTACTTC. It translates to CASSELAGAYQETQYF.